This T cell receptor (beta chain) was observed in a study of beta chain features in type 1 diabetes. General observations from the study: A moderate, significant TCRB CDR3 shortening appeared in type 1 diabetes across four CD4+ subsets.

In the case of this clone: Its matching antigen is unknown.

Since all of the isolated RNA was reverse transcribed, expressed TCRB transcripts were what got sequenced. Read counts averaged around 4 million for samples of naive, central memory and regulatory T cells. Some clones are missing from TCRdb's copy, which holds only in-frame ones; the method was immunoSEQ multiplex PCR. The sample has 500,000 to 650,000 clones, approximately 13% seen once. Germline CDR1 is SGDLS and CDR2 is YYNGEE. V shed 0 bases and J 11 bases; nucleotides not matched to a gene: 8. This CDR3 is built from 15 residues. J is TRBJ2-5 and V is TRBV9, with 12 bases identical to TRBD1. The receptor's source is a man aged 30 to 39 with type 1 diabetes. The sequenced sample consisted of naive CD4+ T cells from blood. The CDR3 here is CASSVAGTGGAWQYF. CDR3 nucleotides: TGTGCCAGCAGCGTAGCCGGGACAGGGGGCGCGTGGCAGTACTTC.